Sequencing of this T cell receptor (beta chain) was carried out in a study of blood T cell repertoires in COVID-19. Study-level information: In each case, the material was cDNA or gDNA derived from T cells, B-cell-depleted T cells, or PBMCs.

The authors' processing: Reference gene primers were amplified, and this amplification served to estimate nucleated cell counts. Here immunoSEQ multiplex PCR was the method, and the copy in TCRdb shows in-frame clones only, minus some. V and J calls and clone size come straight from that table; D and trimming were deduced from the DNA. The sample holds 160,000 or so clones; about 85% are singletons and the top ten take around 1.1%. Germline V CDR1 and CDR2: SGHRS, YFSETQ. The V end was cut by 3 bases, the J end by 6 bases, with 12 bases between. The CDR3 is 13 amino acids. Material for sequencing was peripheral blood. This TCR was recovered from a man aged 40-49 years with acute or convalescent COVID-19. The chain links TRBV5-1 to TRBJ1-2; D ambiguous. This CDR3 is CASSWRWEDGYTF. In DNA form, the CDR3 reads TGCGCCAGCAGCTGGAGGTGGGAGGATGGCTACACCTTC.